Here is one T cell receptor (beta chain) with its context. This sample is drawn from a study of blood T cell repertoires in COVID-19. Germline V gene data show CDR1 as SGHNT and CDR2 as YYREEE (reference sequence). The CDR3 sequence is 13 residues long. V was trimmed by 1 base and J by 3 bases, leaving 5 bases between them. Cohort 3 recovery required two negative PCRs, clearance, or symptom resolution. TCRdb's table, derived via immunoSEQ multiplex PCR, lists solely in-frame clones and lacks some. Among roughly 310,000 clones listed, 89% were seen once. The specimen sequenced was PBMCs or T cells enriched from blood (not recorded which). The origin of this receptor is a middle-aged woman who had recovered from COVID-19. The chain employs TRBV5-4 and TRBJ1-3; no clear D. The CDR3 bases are TGTGCCAGCAGCTTGCGGTATGGAAACACCATATATTTT. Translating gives CASSLRYGNTIYF.